A single sample is the source of the 5 T cell receptor beta chains below, sequenced in a study of OX40 agonist ivuxolimab in advanced cancers. Some clones are missing from TCRdb's copy, which holds only in-frame ones; the method was immunoSEQ multiplex PCR. The sample contains 68,000 or so clones, around four fifths of which appear only once. The sample was CD4+ or CD8+ T cells sorted from blood, taken in a trial of the OX40 agonist ivuxolimab. The receptors originated from an adult with an advanced solid tumor such as melanoma, head and neck, liver or kidney cancer.

This chain joins TRBV28 and TRBJ1-2, with a weak D call TRBD1 (5 bases). Germline V gene data show CDR1 as MDHEN and CDR2 as SYDVKM. The CDR3 is 18 residues long. V was trimmed by 6 bases and J by 0 bases, leaving 23 bases between them. This CDR3 is CASRAPWGRAVANYGYTF. CDR3 sequence (DNA): TGTGCCAGCAGGGCCCCCTGGGGCAGGGCGGTGGCTAACTATGGCTACACCTTC.

The chain employs TRBV5-6 and TRBJ1-1; D uncertain. The CDR3 spans 14 residues. Germline V CDR1 and CDR2: SGHDT, YYEEEE. V dropped 0 bases and J dropped 7 bases, with 13 bases sitting between them. In DNA form, the CDR3 reads TGTGCCAGCAGCTTGGCCGCACGGGTGGGTGAAGCTTTCTTT. Amino acids: CASSLAARVGEAFF.

The chain is built from TRBV2 and TRBJ2-1, with D perhaps given as TRBD1 or TRBD2 (5 bases each). Trimming cost V 7 bases and J 1 base, with 14 bases left between them. This CDR3 has 15 residues. The V gene's germline CDR1 is SNHLY and CDR2 FYNNEI. The CDR3 spells CASTPAWGSYNEQFF. CDR3 in DNA: TGTGCCAGCACTCCCGCCTGGGGGTCCTACAATGAGCAGTTCTTC.

The chain joins TRBV7-9 to TRBJ1-2; D gene unclear. The V gene's germline CDR1 is SEHNR and CDR2 FQNEAQ (reference sequence). V lost 1 base and J 5 bases, leaving 8 bases between the germline ends. This CDR3 has 13 residues. CDR3 DNA: TGTGCCAGCAGCTTAGGTACCGAATATGGCTACACCTTC. Protein: CASSLGTEYGYTF.

This chain connects TRBV4-2 to TRBJ1-6; 9 bases are shared with TRBD1. V lost 1 base and J lost 6; bases outside the gene matches: 4. The CDR3 runs to 16 residues. The germline V gene encodes CDR1 LGHNA and CDR2 YNFKEQ. The CDR3 sequence: CASSQGQGGLNSPLHF. CDR3 DNA sequence: TGTGCCAGCAGCCAAGGACAGGGGGGCCTTAATTCACCCCTCCACTTT.